This is a list of T cell receptor beta chains from one sample in a study of CD8+CD57+ T cells in acquired aplastic anemia. TCRdb itself ran the reads through MiXCR, one entry per CDR3 protein. There are about 270,000 distinct CDR3 sequences in the sample; around three fifths occur only once, and approximately 8% lies in the top ten. The sequenced material came from sorted CD4+, CD8+, or CD8+CD57+ T cells (not recorded which) from PBMCs. These receptor sequences come from a human donor with severe aplastic anemia or a healthy control (not recorded which). CDR3s include the opening cysteine and the closing phenylalanine or tryptophan. The D gene is left open where the match is weak. Clone size is stated in some rows and not others, as once, few, many or a class when expanded.

abundance: .
v_gene: TRBV11-2
j_gene: TRBJ1-6
d_gene: .
len: 15
CDR3nt: TGTGCCAGCAGCTTAGGGCGGGGGGGCCGTTCACCCCTCCACTTT
CDR3aa: CASSLGRGGRSPLHF

abundance: .
v_gene: TRBV24-1
j_gene: TRBJ2-3
d_gene: .
len: 17
CDR3nt: TGTACCACCAGTGATTTGCGGACTAGGACAGCCACAGATACGCAGTATTTT
CDR3aa: CTTSDLRTRTATDTQYF

abundance: few
v_gene: TRBV20-1
j_gene: TRBJ2-7
d_gene: .
len: 13
CDR3nt: TGCAGTGCTAGAGATACAGAGCCCTACGAGCAGTACTTC
CDR3aa: CSARDTEPYEQYF

abundance: .
v_gene: TRBV20-1
j_gene: TRBJ1-2
d_gene: .
len: 12
CDR3nt: TGCAGTGCTGAGGACGACGTAAGGGGCTACACCTTC
CDR3aa: CSAEDDVRGYTF

abundance: .
v_gene: TRBV9
j_gene: TRBJ2-5
d_gene: .
len: 17
CDR3nt: TGTGCCAGCAGCGTGGCCGGTAGTAGCCTCCCGGGGGAGACCCAGTACTTC
CDR3aa: CASSVAGSSLPGETQYF

abundance: many
v_gene: TRBV9
j_gene: TRBJ1-5
d_gene: .
len: 11
CDR3nt: TGTGCCAGCAGCCGTACAAGACCCCAGCATTTT
CDR3aa: CASSRTRPQHF

abundance: many
v_gene: TRBV5-1
j_gene: TRBJ2-7
d_gene: TRBD1
len: 15
CDR3nt: TGCGCCAGCAGCCGGGGGGGACAGGGGGCCCACGAGCAGTACTTC
CDR3aa: CASSRGGQGAHEQYF

abundance: .
v_gene: TRBV20-1
j_gene: TRBJ1-1
d_gene: .
len: 12
CDR3nt: TGCAGTGCCCGACCGTCGGACACTGAAGCTTTCTTT
CDR3aa: CSARPSDTEAFF

abundance: .
v_gene: TRBV5-1
j_gene: TRBJ2-1
d_gene: .
len: 11
CDR3nt: TGCGCCAGCCACTCCTACAATGAGCAGTTCTTC
CDR3aa: CASHSYNEQFF

abundance: .
v_gene: TRBV25-1
j_gene: TRBJ2-7
d_gene: .
len: 14
CDR3nt: TGTGCCAGCAGTGCTAGGAAACAGGGCTCCGAGCAGTACTTC
CDR3aa: CASSARKQGSEQYF

abundance: many
v_gene: TRBV7-3
j_gene: TRBJ2-4
d_gene: .
len: 15
CDR3nt: TGTGCCAGCAGCTCCTCCCCGGTTGCCAAAAACATTCAGTACTTC
CDR3aa: CASSSSPVAKNIQYF

abundance: many
v_gene: TRBV20-1
j_gene: TRBJ1-5
d_gene: .
len: 15
CDR3nt: TGCAGTGCTAGTCCGGGACTCCCGAGGAATCAGCCCCAGCATTTT
CDR3aa: CSASPGLPRNQPQHF

abundance: once
v_gene: TRBV10-2
j_gene: TRBJ2-1
d_gene: TRBD2
len: 16
CDR3nt: TGCGCCACCCAAGGGGGGGGACTAGCGGGTCAGATTGAGCAGTTCTTC
CDR3aa: CATQGGGLAGQIEQFF

abundance: .
v_gene: TRBV6-1
j_gene: TRBJ2-1
d_gene: TRBD2
len: 15
CDR3nt: TGTGCCAGCAGGCCACTAGCGGGAGGGCTTAATGAGCAGTTCTTC
CDR3aa: CASRPLAGGLNEQFF

abundance: .
v_gene: TRBV7-2
j_gene: TRBJ2-1
d_gene: TRBD2
len: 15
CDR3nt: TGTGCCAGCAGCTTAATGCGGGGGGGCGTGAATGAGCAGTTCTTC
CDR3aa: CASSLMRGGVNEQFF

abundance: .
v_gene: TRBV24-1
j_gene: TRBJ2-3
d_gene: .
len: 16
CDR3nt: TGTGCCACCAGTGATACGGACGCGGAGACCACAGATACGCAGTATTTT
CDR3aa: CATSDTDAETTDTQYF

abundance: .
v_gene: TRBV19
j_gene: TRBJ1-2
d_gene: TRBD1
len: 14
CDR3nt: TGTGCCAGTATGTTTGGGACAGGGCCGGCTGGCTACACCTTC
CDR3aa: CASMFGTGPAGYTF

abundance: .
v_gene: TRBV9
j_gene: TRBJ2-7
d_gene: .
len: 16
CDR3nt: TGTGCCAGCAGCTCGCCCGCCGGAAGGGAGGATGACGAGCAGTACTTC
CDR3aa: CASSSPAGREDDEQYF

abundance: few
v_gene: TRBV2
j_gene: TRBJ2-7
d_gene: .
len: 12
CDR3nt: TGTGCCAGCAGTAAAAACCTCCACGAGCAGTACTTC
CDR3aa: CASSKNLHEQYF

abundance: many
v_gene: TRBV12-3/TRBV12-4
j_gene: TRBJ1-2
d_gene: .
len: 14
CDR3nt: TGTGCCAGCAGTTTACGGGCCGCTAACTATGGCTACACCTTC
CDR3aa: CASSLRAANYGYTF

abundance: .
v_gene: TRBV4-2
j_gene: TRBJ1-1
d_gene: .
len: 9
CDR3nt: TGTGCCAGCAGCCAAAAACCTTTCTTT
CDR3aa: CASSQKPFF

abundance: .
v_gene: TRBV5-5
j_gene: TRBJ1-6
d_gene: .
len: 12
CDR3nt: TGTGCCAGCAGCCCTCGGGGCTCACCCCTCCACTTT
CDR3aa: CASSPRGSPLHF

abundance: many
v_gene: TRBV7-2
j_gene: TRBJ1-2
d_gene: TRBD1
len: 14
CDR3nt: TGTGCCAGCAGCTTTGACAGGGCTCGGTATGGCTACACCTTC
CDR3aa: CASSFDRARYGYTF

abundance: .
v_gene: TRBV5-1
j_gene: TRBJ1-1
d_gene: .
len: 15
CDR3nt: TGCGCCAGCAGCTTATTGAACAGGGAAGGCACTGAAGCTTTCTTT
CDR3aa: CASSLLNREGTEAFF

abundance: .
v_gene: TRBV20-1
j_gene: TRBJ2-7
d_gene: .
len: 12
CDR3nt: TGCAGTGCTTTATCCACAGGGCTCGAGCAGTACTTC
CDR3aa: CSALSTGLEQYF

abundance: once
v_gene: TRBV10-3
j_gene: TRBJ2-3
d_gene: TRBD1
len: 15
CDR3nt: TGTGCCATCACCTTGGGGACAGGGCCAGCAGATACGCAGTATTTT
CDR3aa: CAITLGTGPADTQYF

abundance: .
v_gene: TRBV10-2
j_gene: TRBJ2-1
d_gene: .
len: 14
CDR3nt: TGCGCCAGCGGGCAGGGGAATTCCTACAATGAGCGGTTCTTC
CDR3aa: CASGQGNSYNERFF